These T cell receptor beta chains were read from a single sample in a study of vaccination effects on CD4 cells after COVID-19. For these TCRs, the target antigens are not known. Clones were sequenced by immunoSEQ multiplex PCR, and TCRdb holds only the in-frame ones, with some missing. The table includes around 40,000 clones, approximately 67% detected once. Sequencing used CD4+ T cells from PBMCs cultured without peptide, obtained before COVID-19 vaccination. The receptors originated from a human donor who received a COVID-19 vaccine. The CDR3 runs from the conserved cysteine through the conserved F or W.

V	J	CDR3
TRBV18	TRBJ1-4	CASSPNPGRDEKLFF
TRBV12-3/TRBV12-4	TRBJ2-1	CASSSRGGRFF
TRBV7-2	TRBJ2-2	CASSLVAGGGTGELFF
TRBV30	TRBJ2-7	CAWRSGPHAYEQYF
TRBV7-9	TRBJ2-3	CASSRGGGTDTQYF
TRBV6-4	TRBJ2-1	CASSDSDILNEQFF
TRBV7-2	TRBJ1-1	CASSRGTTTEAFF
TRBV5-4	TRBJ1-1	CASNPRGRGAFF
TRBV7-9	TRBJ2-5	CASSSGDRGRETQYF
TRBV9	TRBJ2-1	CASSVGTQGTYNEQFF
TRBV4-2	TRBJ2-7	CASSPRDRGSYEQYF
TRBV12-3/TRBV12-4	TRBJ1-1	CASSFSGPPEAFF
TRBV25-1	TRBJ1-1	CASSEIGTGFNEAFF
TRBV2	TRBJ2-3	CASSPSGTGTDTQYF
TRBV7-8	TRBJ1-2	CASSLVRGEGYTF
TRBV18	TRBJ1-4	CASSSSTEQEKLFF
TRBV5-4	TRBJ1-4	CASSREGNNEKLFF
TRBV5-1	TRBJ2-3	CASSLIAGSTDTQYF
TRBV7-9	TRBJ1-3	CASSTPGVLSGNTIYF
TRBV19	TRBJ1-5	CASSIRGVQNQPQHF
TRBV4-1	TRBJ2-7	CASSQDGVRDGDYEQYF
TRBV21-1	TRBJ1-2	CASSKGKTARSYLYGYTF
TRBV7-9	TRBJ1-1	CASSLDLTPGAFF
TRBV5-6	TRBJ1-3	CASSSLDSFSSGNTIYF
TRBV9	TRBJ2-3	CASSVGLAGSSTDTQYF
TRBV5-1	TRBJ2-7	CASSTYPDTSYEQYF
TRBV3-1/TRBV3-2	TRBJ2-1	CASSPGASVYNEQFF
TRBV6-8	TRBJ1-2	CASSYGAGSYGYTF
TRBV18	TRBJ1-1	CASSPTYTEAFF
TRBV7-9	TRBJ2-7	CASSAVGYEQYF
TRBV7-9	TRBJ1-3	CASRVESSGNTIYF
TRBV18	TRBJ1-4	CASSPPEWTGGGKLFF
TRBV6-6	TRBJ1-1	CASSYSRGNTEAFF
TRBV6-4	TRBJ1-5	CASNESSRHESNQPQHF
TRBV9	TRBJ2-7	CASSVAATGSSYEQYF
TRBV11-2	TRBJ2-7	CASRTYLGAYEQYF
TRBV20-1	TRBJ2-1	CSASSGGYNEQFF
TRBV3-1/TRBV3-2	TRBJ2-3	CASSQDPSNPTDTQYF